The 6 T cell receptor beta chains in this list originate from one sample, sequenced in a study of OX40 agonist ivuxolimab in advanced cancers. Some clones are missing from TCRdb's copy, which holds only in-frame ones; the method was immunoSEQ multiplex PCR. This sample has about 83,000 clones, with less than 85% found just once. The input for sequencing was CD4+ or CD8+ T cells sorted from blood, taken in a trial of the OX40 agonist ivuxolimab. The receptors were gathered from an adult with an advanced solid tumor such as melanoma, head and neck, liver or kidney cancer.

The chain joins TRBV20-1 to TRBJ2-2; D not certain. V was shortened by 1 base and J by 4 bases, with 1 base between the two germline ends. CDR1 is DFQATT, CDR2 SNEGSKA, per germline (reference sequence). CDR3 length equals 11 residues. The CDR3 DNA reads as TGCAGTGCTAGAGTCACCGGGGAGCTGTTTTTT. This translates into CSARVTGELFF.

The chain employs TRBV29-1 and TRBJ2-7; D remains ambiguous. V shed 4 bases and J shed 2 bases, with 12 bases lying between them. Germline V gene lookup returns CDR1 SQVTM and CDR2 ANQGSEA. CDR3 length: 13 residues. CDR3 protein: CSVVLPYTYEQYF. In DNA form, the CDR3 reads TGCAGCGTTGTACTACCGTACACCTACGAGCAGTACTTC.

V is TRBV7-2 and J is TRBJ2-2; D possibly corresponds to TRBD2 (6 bases). Germline lookup yields CDR1 SGHTA and CDR2 FQGNSA. Trimming took 7 bases from V and 7 from J, leaving 19 bases between them. The CDR3 is made up of 15 amino acids. This CDR3 is CASTTRAGLGGELFF. DNA for the CDR3: TGTGCCAGCACCACCCGGGCGGGATTGGGCGGGGAGCTGTTTTTT.

CDR3 DNA sequence: TGCGCCAGCAGCGTGACAGGGGGCTACTCCTACGAGCAGTACTTC. It translates to CASSVTGGYSYEQYF. The V and J genes are TRBV5-1 and TRBJ2-7; 10 bases line up with TRBD1. Germline V CDR1 and CDR2: SGHRS, YFSETQ. V lost 4 bases and J lost 0; bases outside the gene matches: 4. The CDR3 extends over 15 amino acids.

The J gene is TRBJ1-1, the V gene TRBV19, with D unclear. CDR3 length: 14 amino acids. Germline V gives CDR1 LNHDA, CDR2 SQIVND (reference sequence). Trimming pared 9 bases from V and 4 bases from J, leaving 18 bases between. CDR3 in amino acids: CASHNAGFSTEAFF. The CDR3 nucleotides read TGTGCCAGCCATAACGCCGGGTTTTCCACTGAAGCTTTCTTT.

The V call is TRBV2, the J call TRBJ1-5, with unresolved D. The germline gives CDR1 SNHLY, CDR2 FYNNEI. The CDR3 is 15 amino acids. Trimming shortened V by 4 bases and J by 4 bases, and 14 bases separated the two germline ends. This chain's CDR3 is CASSGGGVGNQPQHF. Written as DNA, the CDR3 is TGTGCCAGCAGTGGCGGTGGGGTCGGTAATCAGCCCCAGCATTTT.